These T cell receptor beta chains were read from a single sample in a study of shared clonotypes between healthy human individuals. TCRdb's table, derived via immunoSEQ multiplex PCR, lists solely in-frame clones and lacks some. The table records some 2.3 million clones, over 90% of them present only once. The source material was naive CD4+ T cells from PBMCs. These receptors originate from a young man in good health. Some clones in this sample may be carry-over from other donors' samples. CDR3s include the opening cysteine and the closing phenylalanine or tryptophan. D genes are given only for firm matches.

V gene	J gene	D gene	CDR3 protein	CDR3 DNA
TRBV4-1	TRBJ2-3	TRBD2	CASSPPGRALGDTQYF	TGCGCCAGCAGCCCCCCAGGGAGGGCCCTGGGGGATACGCAGTATTTT
TRBV6-4	TRBJ2-5	.	CASRKALGGQLQETQYF	TGTGCCAGCAGAAAGGCATTGGGCGGGCAGCTACAAGAGACCCAGTACTTC
TRBV5-1	TRBJ2-5	TRBD2	CASSSGTSGTYGWGQETQYF	TGCGCCAGCAGCTCCGGGACTAGCGGGACCTACGGTTGGGGACAAGAGACCCAGTACTTC
TRBV5-4	TRBJ1-1	.	CASSLQGTPTEAFF	TGTGCCAGCAGCTTGCAGGGGACCCCCACTGAAGCTTTCTTT
TRBV2	TRBJ2-5	.	CASSGGTTRFQETQYF	TGTGCCAGCAGTGGGGGGACCACCAGGTTTCAAGAGACCCAGTACTTC
TRBV18	TRBJ2-4	.	CASSPLGDIQYF	TGTGCCAGCTCACCACTCGGGGACATTCAGTACTTC
TRBV30	TRBJ2-1	.	CAWSTLGLPYNEQFF	TGTGCCTGGAGTACCCTGGGACTTCCCTACAATGAGCAGTTCTTC
TRBV13	TRBJ2-3	TRBD2	CASSPTLQREGTDTQYF	TGTGCCAGCAGCCCAACCCTCCAGCGGGAGGGCACAGATACGCAGTATTTT
TRBV7-3	TRBJ2-2	.	CASSLGGTGELFF	TGTGCCAGCAGCTTAGGCGGGACCGGGGAGCTGTTTTTT
TRBV5-1	TRBJ2-7	.	CASFHSVHRGEQYF	TGCGCCAGTTTCCATAGCGTCCATCGGGGCGAGCAGTACTTC